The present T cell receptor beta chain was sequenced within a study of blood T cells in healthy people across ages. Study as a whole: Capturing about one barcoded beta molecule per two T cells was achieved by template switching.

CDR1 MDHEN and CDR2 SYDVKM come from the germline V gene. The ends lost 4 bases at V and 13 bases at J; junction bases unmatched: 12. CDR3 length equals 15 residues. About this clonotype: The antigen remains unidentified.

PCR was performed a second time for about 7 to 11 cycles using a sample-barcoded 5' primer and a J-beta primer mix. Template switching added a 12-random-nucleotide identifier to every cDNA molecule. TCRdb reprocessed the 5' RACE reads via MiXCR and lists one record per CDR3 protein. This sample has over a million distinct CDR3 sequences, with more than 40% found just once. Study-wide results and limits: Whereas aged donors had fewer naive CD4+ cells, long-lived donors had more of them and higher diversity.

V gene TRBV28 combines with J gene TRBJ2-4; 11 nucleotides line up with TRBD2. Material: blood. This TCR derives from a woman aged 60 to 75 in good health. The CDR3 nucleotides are TGTGCCAGCAGTTCCGGGACTAGCGGACTTAGGGAGCAGTACTTC. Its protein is CASSSGTSGLREQYF.